This T cell receptor (beta chain) is drawn from a study of regulatory T cells in long-lasting Graves disease. Regarding time point: newly diagnosed GD, antithyroid drugs for less than 3 months. Scientists built the TCR library using RNA that was extracted from PBMCs. Graves' disease diagnosis used American Thyroid Association guidelines. The trim removed 11 bases at V and 3 bases at J, leaving 8 bases unmatched. The CDR3 consists of 14 residues. The germline V gene has CDR1 ENHRY and CDR2 SYGVKD. This clonotype was picked up many times. Its target is not known. Study observations and caveats: Newly diagnosed Graves' patients exceeded persistent ones in TCR diversity. TRBV28, TRBJ1-2 and TRBJ2-5 were favored in persistent disease.

With iRepertoire HTBI primers and Arm-PCR of CDR3 regions, TCR beta libraries were built. TCRdb reanalysed the multiplex PCR reads using MiXCR and keeps one entry per CDR3 protein. Here the sample spans about 540,000 distinct CDR3 sequences, approximately 13% being singletons. The sample was also linked to a second study, of T cells in Graves' hyperthyroidism and ophthalmopathy.

The receptor was derived from a man aged 25 to 40 with Graves disease. The chain employs TRBV10-3 and TRBJ2-3; 10 nucleotides align to TRBD2. Sequenced material: peripheral blood mononuclear cells (PBMCs), taken at new diagnosis, from a patient treated with antithyroid drugs. The CDR3, as DNA: TGTGCCTCAACACCGGGACTAGCGACAGATACGCAGTATTTT. It codes for CASTPGLATDTQYF.